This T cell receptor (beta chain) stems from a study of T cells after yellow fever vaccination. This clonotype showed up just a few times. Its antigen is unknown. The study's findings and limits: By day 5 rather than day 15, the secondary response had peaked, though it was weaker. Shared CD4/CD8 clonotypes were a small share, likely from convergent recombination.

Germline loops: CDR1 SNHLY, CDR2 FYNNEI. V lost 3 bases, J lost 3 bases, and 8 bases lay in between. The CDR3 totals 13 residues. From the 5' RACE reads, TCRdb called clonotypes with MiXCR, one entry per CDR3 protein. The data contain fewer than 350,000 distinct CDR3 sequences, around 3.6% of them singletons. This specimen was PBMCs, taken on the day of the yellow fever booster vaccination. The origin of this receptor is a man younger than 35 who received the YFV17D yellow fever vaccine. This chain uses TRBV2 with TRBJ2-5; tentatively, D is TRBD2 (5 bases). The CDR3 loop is CASSDDYKETQYF. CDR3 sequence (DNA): TGTGCCAGCAGTGATGACTATAAAGAGACCCAGTACTTC. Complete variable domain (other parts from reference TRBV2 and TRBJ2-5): EPEVTQTPSHQVTQMGQEVILRCVPISNHLYFYWYRQILGQKVEFLVSFYNNEISEKSEIFDDQFSVERPDGSNFTLKIRSTKLEDSAMYFCASSDDYKETQYFGPGTRLLVL.